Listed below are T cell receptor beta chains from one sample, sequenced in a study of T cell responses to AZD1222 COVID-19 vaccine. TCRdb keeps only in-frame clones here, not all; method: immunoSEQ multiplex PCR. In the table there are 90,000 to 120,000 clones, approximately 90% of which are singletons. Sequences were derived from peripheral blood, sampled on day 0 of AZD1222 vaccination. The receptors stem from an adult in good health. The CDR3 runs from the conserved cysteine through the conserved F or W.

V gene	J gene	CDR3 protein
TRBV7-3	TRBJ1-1	CASSLGQENTEAFF
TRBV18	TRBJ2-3	CASSLYSDTQYF
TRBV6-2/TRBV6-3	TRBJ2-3	CASSWDRDVTDTQYF
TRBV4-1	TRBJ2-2	CASSQSRDTGELFF
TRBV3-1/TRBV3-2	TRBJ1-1	CASSQVPGGRTEAFF
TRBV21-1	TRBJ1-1	CASSKFVWRNTEAFF
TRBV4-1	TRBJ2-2	CATRDWNTGELFF
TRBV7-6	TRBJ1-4	CASSLATGGYEKLFF
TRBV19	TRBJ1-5	CASAPPIFYQPQHF
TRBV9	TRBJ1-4	CASSPQTPTQGVNEKLFF
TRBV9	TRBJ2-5	CASSVGSNPGGTQYF
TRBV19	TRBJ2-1	CASRVGGPEGYNEQFF
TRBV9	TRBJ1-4	CASSVGGPNEKLFF
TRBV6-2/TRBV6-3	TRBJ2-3	CASSPGQGVTDTQYF
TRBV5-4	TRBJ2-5	CASSRGPKPQETQYF
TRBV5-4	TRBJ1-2	CASSSDKTYGYTF
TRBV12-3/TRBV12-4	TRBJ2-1	CASNRGSYNEQFF
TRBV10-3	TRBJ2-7	CAISESGTTYEQYF
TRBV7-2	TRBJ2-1	CASSLTSGYNEQFF
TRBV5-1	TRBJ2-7	CASSLGPGSYEQYF
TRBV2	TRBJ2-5	CASSLTGGANQETQYF
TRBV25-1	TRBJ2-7	CASSPKGTYEQYF
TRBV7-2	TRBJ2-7	CASSSSTYGQYF
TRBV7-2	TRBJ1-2	CASSKDRVRGYTF
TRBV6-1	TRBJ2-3	CASRPDGGGTDTQYF
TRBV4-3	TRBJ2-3	CASRRDRRTDTQYF
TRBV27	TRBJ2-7	CASSRLAGSYEQYF
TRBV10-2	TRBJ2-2	CASSESSDTGELFF
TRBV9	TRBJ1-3	CASSAGTGGNTIYF